This T cell receptor beta chain is drawn from a study of T cells in Graves' hyperthyroidism and ophthalmopathy. Study results and limitations: Appearing also in blood were most of the thyroid clonotypes expanded above 0.001.

In germline, CDR1 is LNHDA, CDR2 SQIVND (reference sequence). This CDR3 is 16 amino acids long. V lost 1 base and J lost 2, with 12 bases in between. This clonotype was detected only a few times. Its specificity is not known. Patients were excluded for uncontrolled infection, other autoimmune disease, pregnancy or lactation. Amplification yielded TCR beta CDR3 regions, with RNA transcripts as the source. The TCR CDR3 was amplified in a first-round RT-PCR using the HTBI primer set. Each CDR3 protein is one row after TCRdb ran MiXCR on the multiplex PCR reads. The repertoire holds about 400,000 distinct CDR3 sequences, with roughly 15% as singletons.

Input material: blood. The chain recombines TRBV19 with TRBJ1-5, with D hard to call. This clonotype originated in a man aged 18 to 30 with Graves' ophthalmopathy. The CDR3 here is CASSIVGETGNQPQHF. CDR3 bases: TGTGCCAGTAGTATAGTTGGGGAAACGGGCAATCAGCCCCAGCATTTT.